A selection of T cell receptor beta chains follows, all from one sample in a study of T cell responses to AZD1222 COVID-19 vaccine. Libraries were prepared by immunoSEQ multiplex PCR; TCRdb keeps only in-frame clonotypes and omits some of them. The sample lists tens of thousands of clones, 70% to 90% occurring once. Sequences were derived from peripheral blood, sampled 28 days after the second AZD1222 dose. The receptors come from an adult who received the AZD1222 COVID-19 vaccine. Both conserved end residues are part of each CDR3. The D gene is left open where the match is weak. Clone size is given for some rows only: seen once, a few or many times, or a class if the clone is expanded.

V gene	D gene	CDR3 length	J gene	clone size	CDR3 protein	CDR3 DNA
TRBV19	-	13	TRBJ1-2	medium-sized	CASSIRGGNGYTF	TGTGCCAGTAGTATAAGAGGGGGAAATGGCTACACCTTC
TRBV7-2	-	14	TRBJ1-5	-	CASSSQGPNQPQHF	TGTGCCAGCAGCTCACAGGGACCCAATCAGCCCCAGCATTTT
TRBV7-6	TRBD1	14	TRBJ1-1	-	CASSSQGWDTEAFF	TGTGCCAGCAGCTCACAGGGGTGGGACACTGAAGCTTTCTTT
TRBV6-4	-	15	TRBJ2-3	-	CASSDTAGTSDTQYF	TGTGCCAGCAGTGATACGGCGGGGACCTCAGATACGCAGTATTTT
TRBV28	-	15	TRBJ1-3	-	CASSTLESSGNTIYF	TGTGCCAGCAGTACCCTGGAGTCCTCTGGAAACACCATATATTTT
TRBV6-6	-	12	TRBJ1-4	-	CASTKVGEKLFF	TGTGCCAGCACCAAGGTTGGAGAAAAACTGTTTTTT
TRBV7-7	-	14	TRBJ2-5	-	CASSLDWQQETQYF	TGTGCCAGCAGCTTAGACTGGCAGCAAGAGACCCAGTACTTC
TRBV5-6	TRBD2	17	TRBJ2-1	-	CASSWEQLAGPHNEQFF	TGTGCCAGCAGCTGGGAGCAACTAGCGGGCCCTCACAATGAGCAGTTCTTC
TRBV9	-	15	TRBJ1-2	-	CASSDSRENNYGYTF	TGTGCCAGCAGCGACTCCAGAGAGAATAACTATGGCTACACCTTC
TRBV7-2	-	13	TRBJ2-1	-	CASSLARGNEQFF	TGTGCCAGCAGCTTAGCGAGGGGTAATGAGCAGTTCTTC
TRBV2	-	15	TRBJ1-2	-	CASSPSGRANYGYTF	TGTGCCAGCAGTCCCTCCGGCAGGGCGAACTATGGCTACACCTTC
TRBV30	-	13	TRBJ1-3	-	CAWSEGRGNTIYF	TGTGCCTGGAGTGAGGGCAGGGGAAACACCATATATTTT
TRBV28	-	16	TRBJ1-5	-	CASRLQTGYSNQPQHF	TGTGCCAGCAGACTCCAGACAGGATATAGCAATCAGCCCCAGCATTTT
TRBV7-6	-	15	TRBJ2-3	-	CASSRGTASTDTQYF	TGTGCCAGCAGCCGAGGAACAGCGAGCACAGATACGCAGTATTTT
TRBV2	-	15	TRBJ2-7	-	CASSARGPLIYEQYF	TGTGCCAGCAGTGCACGCGGACCCCTTATTTACGAGCAGTACTTC
TRBV30	-	12	TRBJ1-1	-	CAWSLVGTEAFF	TGTGCCTGGAGTCTCGTAGGGACTGAAGCTTTCTTT
TRBV7-6	TRBD1	16	TRBJ1-1	-	CASSLWDRGDGTEAFF	TGTGCCAGCAGCTTATGGGACAGGGGTGATGGGACTGAAGCTTTCTTT
TRBV5-4	-	14	TRBJ1-6	-	CASSPDSYNSPLHF	TGTGCCAGCAGCCCGGACAGCTATAATTCACCCCTCCACTTT
TRBV4-1	-	14	TRBJ1-2	-	CASSQAGRYYGYTF	TGCGCCAGCAGCCAAGCAGGAAGATACTATGGCTACACCTTC
TRBV27	-	14	TRBJ2-1	-	CASRYAGGYNEQFF	TGTGCCAGCAGGTATGCTGGGGGTTACAATGAGCAGTTCTTC
TRBV27	-	15	TRBJ1-6	-	CASSFMQGGNSPLHF	TGTGCCAGCAGTTTCATGCAGGGAGGAAATTCACCCCTCCACTTT
TRBV21-1	-	16	TRBJ1-3	-	CASSKARPGTGNTIYF	TGTGCCAGCAGCAAAGCGCGCCCAGGGACTGGAAACACCATATATTTT
TRBV28	-	14	TRBJ1-1	few	CASSFGGMNTEAFF	TGTGCCAGCAGTTTCGGGGGCATGAACACTGAAGCTTTCTTT
TRBV5-4	-	14	TRBJ1-4	-	CASSLGGENEKLFF	TGTGCCAGCAGCTTGGGAGGGGAGAATGAAAAACTGTTTTTT